One sample yielded the 32 T cell receptor beta chains listed below, sequenced in a study of T cell changes during pregnancy in multiple sclerosis. Libraries were prepared by immunoSEQ multiplex PCR; TCRdb keeps only in-frame clonotypes and omits some of them. Of more than 55,000 clones listed, roughly 93% are singletons. Sample: peripheral blood, taken in the second trimester of pregnancy. These receptors were collected from a female donor with multiple sclerosis, enrolled in a pregnancy study.

The chain couples TRBV4-1 to TRBJ2-3; D is possibly TRBD2 (5 bases). The germline V gene encodes CDR1 MGHRA and CDR2 YSYEKL. Trimming removed 6 bases from V and 6 bases from J, with 19 bases in between. The CDR3 runs 15 residues. The CDR3: CASSPPGVPRDTQYF. The CDR3 DNA follows: TGCGCCAGCAGTCCCCCCGGGGTCCCGCGGGATACGCAGTATTTT.

The V gene is TRBV5-1, the J gene TRBJ1-5; a weak D match, TRBD1 (5 bases). Germline V CDR1 and CDR2: SGHRS, YFSETQ. V was trimmed by 4 bases and J by 5 bases, leaving 16 bases between them. The CDR3 runs to 15 residues. CDR3 region: CASSPGGGTHQPQHF. Written as DNA, the CDR3 is TGCGCCAGCAGCCCTGGGGGGGGGACCCATCAGCCCCAGCATTTT. Supplemented by reference TRBV5-1 and TRBJ1-5, the full variable domain reads KAGVTQTPRYLIKTRGQQVTLSCSPISGHRSVSWYQQTPGQGLQFLFEYFSETQRNKGNFPGRFSGRQFSNSRSEMNVSTLELGDSALYLCASSPGGGTHQPQHFGDGTRLSIL.

The chain employs TRBV2 and TRBJ2-5; D may be TRBD2 (6 bases). Trimming left V 2 bases short and J 5 bases short, with 9 bases between. Germline V CDR1 and CDR2: SNHLY, FYNNEI. The CDR3 is 13 residues long. This CDR3 is CASSEREAETQYF. In DNA, the CDR3 is TGTGCCAGCAGTGAAAGGGAGGCCGAGACCCAGTACTTC.

The rearrangement uses TRBV6-1 and TRBJ1-2, with 8 positions matching TRBD1. CDR1 MNHNS and CDR2 SASEGT come from the germline V gene. With V trimmed by 0 bases and J by 6 bases, 18 bases remained unmatched. The CDR3 is 19 residues long. The CDR3 region has the DNA TGTGCCAGCAGTGAAGCTGTGAACTTCCGAGACAGGGGTCGCCATGGCTACACCTTC. Translation: CASSEAVNFRDRGRHGYTF.

The genes are TRBV19 and TRBJ2-3; 9 bases fit TRBD2. There are 16 residues in the CDR3. Looked up from germline, CDR1 is LNHDA and CDR2 is SQIVND (reference sequence). Trimming took 3 bases from V and 0 from J; bases not matched to a gene: 4. This CDR3 reads CASSIGLATSTDTQYF. CDR3 DNA sequence: TGTGCCAGTAGTATTGGACTAGCGACCAGCACAGATACGCAGTATTTT. Full variable domain (outside the CDR3, taken from reference TRBV19 and TRBJ2-3): DGGITQSPKYLFRKEGQNVTLSCEQNLNHDAMYWYRQDPGQGLRLIYYSQIVNDFQKGDIAEGYSVSREKKESFPLTVTSAQKNPTAFYLCASSIGLATSTDTQYFGPGTRLTVL.

The chain combines TRBV5-6 with TRBJ1-2; TRBD1 is a possible D gene (6 bases). The V end was cut by 2 bases, the J end by 7 bases, with 18 bases between. Germline CDR1 is SGHDT and CDR2 is YYEEEE. The CDR3 has 15 residues. CDR3 DNA sequence: TGTGCCAGCAGCTTTGGGGGGGCAGGGGCGCGTGGCTACACCTTC. This gives the protein CASSFGGAGARGYTF.

The chain combines TRBV4-3 with TRBJ1-4; D uncertain. The V end was cut by 0 bases, the J end by 7 bases, with 9 bases between. Looked up from germline, CDR1 is LGHNA and CDR2 is YSLEER. This CDR3 comprises 14 residues. The CDR3 bases are TGCGCCAGCAGCCAAGAGCCCAGCGGTGAAAAACTGTTTTTT. Protein: CASSQEPSGEKLFF.

The chain is built from TRBV15 and TRBJ2-3; 11 bases are shared with TRBD2. V was pared by 0 bases and J by 3 bases, with 5 bases of the junction left unmatched. Germline lookup yields CDR1 LNHNV and CDR2 YYDKDF (reference sequence). The CDR3 contains 17 residues. The CDR3 reads CATSRDIIAGGTDTQYF. The CDR3 coding sequence is TGTGCCACCAGCAGAGATATCATAGCGGGGGGGACAGATACGCAGTATTTT.

The rearrangement links TRBV5-6 to TRBJ2-7; TRBD2 might be the D (5 bases). In germline, CDR1 is SGHDT, CDR2 YYEEEE. V lost 5 bases and J lost 0, with 15 bases in between. The CDR3 is 15 residues long. The CDR3 loop reads CASRSVAGVSYEQYF. The CDR3 DNA reads TGTGCCAGCAGGAGTGTTGCGGGCGTCTCCTACGAGCAGTACTTC.

This chain connects TRBV5-1 to TRBJ1-1, with TRBD1 identical over 11 bases. CDR1 and CDR2 from the germline V gene are SGHRS and YFSETQ. The V and J ends lost 4 bases and 5 bases, in that order; junction bases with no gene match: 7. CDR3 length equals 15 residues. The CDR3 DNA follows: TGCGCCAGCAGCCCCGGGGACAGGGGGAGGACTGAAGCTTTCTTT. Protein sequence: CASSPGDRGRTEAFF.

V is TRBV6-1 and J is TRBJ1-1; D is possibly TRBD1 (5 bases). This CDR3 is 13 amino acids long. V was pared by 5 bases and J by 2 bases, with 9 bases between. Germline V gives CDR1 MNHNS, CDR2 SASEGT. CDR3 nucleotide sequence: TGTGCCAGCAGTTCGGGGGGAAACACTGAAGCTTTCTTT. Translation gives CASSSGGNTEAFF.

The CDR3 is CSAGGMVEAQYF. The CDR3 nucleotides read TGCAGCGCTGGGGGGATGGTTGAGGCCCAGTACTTC. This sequence joins TRBV29-1 and TRBJ2-5; the D gene is possibly TRBD2 (6 bases). Looked up from germline, CDR1 is SQVTM and CDR2 is ANQGSEA. This CDR3 is built from 12 residues. Trimming took 7 bases from V and 9 from J, leaving 18 bases between them.

This chain uses TRBV27 with TRBJ2-2; TRBD2 matches at 9 bases. J lost 4 bases, V lost 2 bases, and 5 bases had no gene match. This CDR3 has 16 amino acids. The V gene's germline CDR1 is MNHEY and CDR2 SMNVEV (reference sequence). CDR3 region: CASSLGAGGLTGELFF. CDR3 in DNA: TGTGCCAGCAGTTTAGGTGCGGGGGGGCTCACCGGGGAGCTGTTTTTT.

The chain recombines TRBV2 with TRBJ1-2; D is unresolved. V was pared by 8 bases and J by 7 bases, with 11 bases between. The CDR3 totals 11 residues. Germline-derived CDR1 and CDR2 are SNHLY and FYNNEI. The CDR3 coding sequence is TGTGCCAGCCCTGCCAGGCCTGGCTACACCTTC. It encodes CASPARPGYTF. The variable domain in full, with the rest retrieved from reference TRBV2 and TRBJ1-2, is EPEVTQTPSHQVTQMGQEVILRCVPISNHLYFYWYRQILGQKVEFLVSFYNNEISEKSEIFDDQFSVERPDGSNFTLKIRSTKLEDSAMYFCASPARPGYTFGSGTRLTVV.

This chain joins TRBV11-3 and TRBJ1-3; D perhaps matches TRBD1 (5 bases). In germline, CDR1 is SGHNT, CDR2 YENEEA. Trimming stripped 5 bases from V and 8 bases from J, with 13 bases between. The CDR3 is made up of 13 amino acids. The CDR3 loop is CASSRGEGDTIYF. In nucleotides, the CDR3 is TGTGCCAGCAGCCGCGGGGAAGGGGACACCATATATTTT. The entire variable domain, with the rest obtained from reference TRBV11-3 and TRBJ1-3, is as follows: EAGVVQSPRYKIIEKKQPVAFWCNPISGHNTLYWYLQNLGQGPELLIRYENEEAVDDSQLPKDRFSAERLKGVDSTLKIQPAELGDSAVYLCASSRGEGDTIYFGEGSWLTVV.

The chain couples TRBV6-6 to TRBJ1-2, with D perhaps matching TRBD1 (5 bases). The V and J ends lost 6 bases and 6 bases respectively, with 8 bases between them. The CDR3 is 11 residues long. Germline CDR1 MNHNY, CDR2 SVGAGI (reference sequence). In DNA, the CDR3 is TGTGCCAGCAGGGGAGGGGATGGCTACACCTTC. It is translated as CASRGGDGYTF.

The J gene is TRBJ1-4, the V gene TRBV28; tentative D call: TRBD1 (6 bases). Germline CDR1 and CDR2: MDHEN and SYDVKM. The CDR3 consists of 16 residues. The V end was cut by 2 bases, the J end by 0 bases, with 10 bases between. The CDR3 reads CASSLTGTTTNEKLFF. The CDR3 DNA is TGTGCCAGCAGTTTAACAGGGACCACAACTAATGAAAAACTGTTTTTT.

The J gene is TRBJ1-1, the V gene TRBV18, with 7 nucleotides matching TRBD1. The CDR3 extends over 15 amino acids. The germline V gene encodes CDR1 KGHSH and CDR2 LQKENI. V shed 4 bases and J 5 bases; nucleotides not matched to a gene: 10. Here the CDR3 reads CASSLQTGRGTEAFF. Here the CDR3 DNA reads TGTGCCAGCTCACTTCAGACAGGGCGGGGAACTGAAGCTTTCTTT.

The genes are TRBV7-3 and TRBJ2-5; possibly TRBD2 for D (5 bases). CDR3 size: 14 residues. Germline loops: CDR1 SGHTA, CDR2 FQGTGA. V dropped 2 bases and J dropped 5 bases, with 12 bases sitting between them. The CDR3 sequence: CASSLGRGWETQYF. The CDR3 nucleotides are TGTGCCAGCAGCTTAGGGCGAGGGTGGGAGACCCAGTACTTC.

This clone was seen only a few times. Relative to the germline gene, one junction end is altered; a read error may explain this. V usage is TRBV7-8 and J usage is TRBJ2-7; a weak D match, TRBD2 (7 bases). The CDR3 is 13 amino acids. Germline CDR1 and CDR2: SGHVS and FQNEAQ. The CDR3 DNA is TGTGCCAGCGCCCAAAGGGGGACTAACTCGAGGCACTTC. Protein product: CASAQRGTNSRHF.

The chain has TRBV6-5 and TRBJ1-2, with D maybe TRBD1 (6 bases). In germline, CDR1 is MNHEY, CDR2 SVGAGI. The CDR3 contains 13 residues. The germline V and J ends were trimmed by 5 bases and 3 bases, with 10 bases remaining between them. The CDR3 region is CASSTGLDYGYTF. In DNA form, the CDR3 reads TGTGCCAGCAGTACAGGGCTCGACTATGGCTACACCTTC.

This clone was counted once. The CDR3 loop reads CASSVGGQGNQPQHF. CDR3 bases: TGTGCCAGCAGCGTAGGGGGGCAGGGTAATCAGCCCCAGCATTTT. The chain employs TRBV9 and TRBJ1-5; the D gene is possibly TRBD1 (6 bases). The germline gives CDR1 SGDLS, CDR2 YYNGEE. Trimming took 0 bases from V and 4 from J, leaving 11 bases between them. The CDR3 length is 15 residues.

This chain uses TRBV5-6 with TRBJ1-5, with TRBD1 identical over 7 bases. The CDR3 has 14 residues. Trimming removed 4 bases from V and 6 bases from J; junction bases left unmatched: 7. CDR1 and CDR2 (germline): SGHDT, YYEEEE. The CDR3 DNA is TGTGCCAGCAGCCGACAGGGTTCTTTTCAGCCCCAGCATTTT. Amino acid sequence: CASSRQGSFQPQHF.

The chain joins TRBV10-3 to TRBJ2-7; D perhaps matches TRBD1 (6 bases). Between the trimmed V and J ends, which lost 5 bases and 5 bases, there was a span of 13 bases. The CDR3 totals 13 residues. Germline V gene sequence: CDR1 ENHRY, CDR2 SYGVKD. CDR3 sequence reads: CAISPAGQNEQYF. Written as DNA, the CDR3 is TGTGCCATCAGTCCAGCCGGACAGAACGAGCAGTACTTC.

The chain joins TRBV5-1 to TRBJ2-1; 8 bases fit TRBD2. The CDR3 has 13 residues. The trim removed 9 bases at V and 5 bases at J, leaving 7 bases unmatched. The germline V gene has CDR1 SGHRS and CDR2 YFSETQ. For the CDR3, the DNA is TGCGCCACCCGTACAGCGGGGGACAATGAGCAGTTCTTC. Translated, it gives CATRTAGDNEQFF.

This chain links TRBV6-4 with TRBJ2-1; 7 positions match TRBD1. This CDR3 spans 13 amino acids. The junction had 0 bases not matched to a gene; V was cut back by 2 bases and J by 5 bases. Germline assignment: CDR1 MRHNA and CDR2 SNTAGT. In nucleotides, the CDR3 is TGTGCCAGCAGTGACAGGGGGCACAATGAGCAGTTCTTC. It codes for CASSDRGHNEQFF.

The V call is TRBV2, the J call TRBJ1-4, with D possibly TRBD1 on 5 matching bases. The CDR3 runs 15 residues. The germline V gene has CDR1 SNHLY and CDR2 FYNNEI. V was trimmed by 4 bases and J by 2 bases, leaving 11 bases between them. CDR3 residues: CASSGQEGTNEKLFF. CDR3 DNA sequence: TGTGCCAGCAGTGGCCAGGAGGGGACTAATGAAAAACTGTTTTTT.

The rearrangement uses TRBV28 and TRBJ1-5; TRBD1 matches 9 bases. The CDR3 length is 15 residues. Germline-derived CDR1 and CDR2 are MDHEN and SYDVKM. The trim removed 1 base at V and 7 bases at J, leaving 5 bases unmatched. The CDR3 DNA is TGTGCCAGCAGTTTATCGGGACAGGGAAGGCAGCCCCAGCATTTT. It translates to CASSLSGQGRQPQHF.

This CDR3 is CASSTTAQETQYF. For the CDR3, the DNA is TGTGCCAGTAGTACTACAGCCCAAGAGACCCAGTACTTC. The rearrangement joins TRBV19 to TRBJ2-5; unclear D gene. V was pared by 4 bases and J by 1 base, with 7 bases between. The CDR3 contains 13 residues. In germline, CDR1 is LNHDA, CDR2 SQIVND (reference sequence).

This sequence joins TRBV7-6 and TRBJ2-3; weak D call: TRBD2 (6 bases). The V gene lost 3 bases and the J gene lost 2 bases, with 9 bases spanning the gap. The CDR3 has 14 residues. Germline V gene sequence: CDR1 SGHVS, CDR2 FNYEAQ. CDR3 in amino acids: CASSFTGVTDTQYF. Written as DNA, the CDR3 is TGTGCCAGCAGCTTCACGGGGGTCACAGATACGCAGTATTTT.

This rearrangement joins TRBV6-5 to TRBJ2-1, with a possible D match to TRBD1 (5 bases). The CDR3 is 16 residues long. Germline V CDR1 and CDR2: MNHEY, SVGAGI. V gave up 0 bases and J gave up 5 bases, with 14 bases separating them. In DNA form, the CDR3 reads TGTGCCAGCAGTTACTCAGGGGCGGCAACGGACAATGAGCAGTTCTTC. Its protein is CASSYSGAATDNEQFF.

As for this clone: Germline and junction disagree at one end, which may indicate a read error. The chain combines TRBV29-1 with TRBJ1-1; 8 positions match TRBD1. Germline assignment: CDR1 SQVTM and CDR2 ANQGSEA. This CDR3 contains 11 residues. This CDR3 is CSVEEVSNRGF. CDR3 bases: TGCAGCGTTGAAGAGGTATCGAACAGGGGGTTT.